The 3 T cell receptor beta chains below were found in one sample sequenced in a study of OX40 agonist ivuxolimab in advanced cancers. Only in-frame clones appear in the TCRdb table, and some are missing; sequencing was by immunoSEQ multiplex PCR. Counted here are about 50,000 clones, roughly four fifths occurring once; the ten biggest clones make up approximately 3%. Source: CD4+ or CD8+ T cells sorted from blood, taken in a trial of the OX40 agonist ivuxolimab. The receptor set was obtained from an adult with an advanced solid tumor such as melanoma, head and neck, liver or kidney cancer.

The J gene is TRBJ1-1, the V gene TRBV6-1; TRBD1 matches 7 bases. This CDR3 comprises 13 residues. Germline CDR1 and CDR2: MNHNS and SASEGT. The V gene end was trimmed by 6 bases and the J gene end by 1 base; junction bases not matched to a gene: 2. CDR3 nucleotide sequence: TGTGCCAGCAGGGGACAGCCGAACACTGAAGCTTTCTTT. This sequence encodes CASRGQPNTEAFF.

CDR3 in amino acids: CASSPEGRINSYEQYF. The CDR3 coding sequence is TGTGCCAGCAGCCCAGAGGGACGGATCAACTCCTACGAGCAGTACTTC. The V call is TRBV7-9, the J call TRBJ2-7; D is perhaps TRBD1 or TRBD2 (5 bases each). The germline V gene has CDR1 SEHNR and CDR2 FQNEAQ (reference sequence). V was pared by 5 bases and J by 0 bases, with 17 bases between. CDR3 size: 16 residues. The entire variable domain, with the rest obtained from reference TRBV7-9 and TRBJ2-7, is as follows: DTGVSQNPRHKITKRGQNVTFRCDPISEHNRLYWYRQTLGQGPEFLTYFQNEAQLEKSRLLSDRFSAERPKGSFSTLEIQRTEQGDSAMYLCASSPEGRINSYEQYFGPGTRLTVT.

The chain employs TRBV2 and TRBJ1-5, with D perhaps TRBD1 (5 bases). CDR3 size: 15 residues. The V gene lost 4 bases and the J gene lost 2 bases, with 12 bases spanning the gap. CDR1 is SNHLY and CDR2 is FYNNEI in the germline V gene. This chain's CDR3 is CASSGLGTGNQPQHF. The CDR3 bases are TGTGCCAGCAGTGGACTGGGGACCGGCAATCAGCCCCAGCATTTT.